These 26 T cell receptor beta chains originate from one sample sequenced in a study of identical twins. From the 5' RACE reads, TCRdb called clonotypes with MiXCR, one entry per CDR3 protein. Of nearly 900,000 distinct CDR3 sequences detected, 12% appear once; the ten largest clones hold about 1.5%. The data also belong to a second study, concerning yellow fever vaccine responses in identical twins.

The sequenced sample consisted of PBMCs. These receptors all stem from a woman under 30 in good health.

In this sample, this clonotype turned up a few times. The chain links TRBV28 to TRBJ2-2; D unresolved. The CDR3 totals 14 residues. V lost 10 bases, J lost 0 bases, and 12 bases lay in between. The germline V gene has CDR1 MDHEN and CDR2 SYDVKM. CDR3 nucleotides: TGTGCCACCACGGTCAACGCGAACACCGGGGAGCTGTTTTTT. It yields the protein CATTVNANTGELFF.

This clonotype was counted between two and nine times. The chain joins TRBV7-8 to TRBJ2-3; no reliable D call. Germline CDR1 and CDR2: SGHVS and FQNEAQ. Trimming left V 1 base short and J 5 bases short, with 7 bases between. CDR3 length: 13 residues. The CDR3 here is CASSLVLKDTQYF. CDR3 bases: TGTGCCAGCAGCTTAGTACTAAAAGATACGCAGTATTTT. The whole variable domain, remainder taken from reference TRBV7-8 and TRBJ2-3, is GAGVSQSPRYKVAKRGQDVALRCDPISGHVSLFWYQQALGQGPEFLTYFQNEAQLDKSGLPSDRFFAERPEGSVSTLKIQRTQQEDSAVYLCASSLVLKDTQYFGPGTRLTVL.

This clonotype showed up just a few times. V is TRBV20-1 and J is TRBJ2-5; D remains ambiguous. Germline assignment: CDR1 DFQATT and CDR2 SNEGSKA (reference sequence). The CDR3 is 13 amino acids. The ends were cut back, 0 bases at V and 3 bases at J, with 8 bases in the middle. The CDR3 coding sequence is TGCAGTGCTAGAGAAGTTGGGAAAGAGACCCAGTACTTC. It yields the protein CSAREVGKETQYF.

This clonotype was observed a handful of times. The genes are TRBV12-3 or TRBV12-4 and TRBJ2-3; 8 bases match TRBD1. This CDR3 has 14 residues. The V and J ends lost 6 bases and 4 bases, in that order; junction bases with no gene match: 6. The CDR3 DNA follows: TGTGCCAGCAGCACCGGGACAGGTTCAGATACGCAGTATTTT. This encodes CASSTGTGSDTQYF.

The chain uses TRBV11-2 and TRBJ2-1; 9 bases line up with TRBD2. V was pared by 1 base and J by 5 bases, with 6 bases of the junction left unmatched. The CDR3 has 16 amino acids. Looked up from germline, CDR1 is SGHAT and CDR2 is FQNNGV. The CDR3 coding sequence is TGTGCCAGCAGCTTAGCCAGCGGGGGGCACAACAATGAGCAGTTCTTC. It translates to CASSLASGGHNNEQFF.

This clonotype was recorded a few times. A junction end diverges from the germline sequence, so it may reflect a read error. The chain couples TRBV25-1 to TRBJ2-3; 11 bases fit TRBD2. The CDR3 contains 16 residues. Looked up from germline, CDR1 is MGHDK and CDR2 is SYGVNS. CDR3: CASRESGTSGTDTQYF. CDR3 coding DNA: TGTGCCAGCAGAGAATCCGGGACTAGCGGAACAGATACGCAGTATTTT.

There are a few counts of this clonotype. The rearrangement uses TRBV29-1 and TRBJ2-1; D is ambiguous. Germline-derived CDR1 and CDR2 are SQVTM and ANQGSEA. V lost 1 base and J 5 bases, leaving 9 bases between the germline ends. This CDR3 has 13 residues. CDR3 protein: CSVEGVANNEQFF. The CDR3 DNA reads TGCAGCGTTGAAGGTGTGGCTAACAATGAGCAGTTCTTC.

The gene calls are TRBV3-1 and TRBJ2-7; a possible D gene is TRBD1 (6 bases). V was shortened by 3 bases and J by 4 bases, with 16 bases between the two germline ends. This CDR3 spans 15 amino acids. Per the germline V gene, CDR1 is LGHDT and CDR2 is YNNKEL (reference sequence). The CDR3 nucleotides are TGTGCCAGCAGCCACATGGACTGGGGGCTGTACGAGCAGTACTTC. It translates to CASSHMDWGLYEQYF.

Ten or more counts support this clonotype. The rearrangement uses TRBV9 and TRBJ1-1; the match to TRBD1 covers 10 bases. CDR3 length equals 15 residues. Looked up from germline, CDR1 is SGDLS and CDR2 is YYNGEE. The V gene end was trimmed by 3 bases and the J gene end by 5 bases; junction bases not matched to a gene: 7. Here the CDR3 reads CASSALGQGITEAFF. The DNA of the CDR3 is TGTGCCAGCAGCGCCTTGGGACAGGGGATAACTGAAGCTTTCTTT. Filled out from reference TRBV9 and TRBJ1-1, the complete variable domain reads DSGVTQTPKHLITATGQRVTLRCSPRSGDLSVYWYQQSLDQGLQFLIQYYNGEERAKGNILERFSAQQFPDLHSELNLSSLELGDSALYFCASSALGQGITEAFFGQGTRLTVV.

At least ten counts were recorded for this clonotype. V and J are TRBV10-3 and TRBJ2-3, with unresolved D. This CDR3 comprises 11 residues. Deletions cut 4 bases from V and 3 bases from J, with 2 bases between. Germline-derived CDR1 and CDR2 are ENHRY and SYGVKD. CDR3 DNA: TGTGCCATCAGTGGAACAGATACGCAGTATTTT. Translation: CAISGTDTQYF.

This clonotype has ten or more counts. Written as DNA, the CDR3 is TGTGCCAGCAGCCAAACTATGGCTAACACTGAAGCTTTCTTT. Encoded protein: CASSQTMANTEAFF. This chain joins TRBV3-1 and TRBJ1-1; no firm D call. This CDR3 contains 14 residues. The germline V gene encodes CDR1 LGHDT and CDR2 YNNKEL (reference sequence). V gave up 2 bases and J gave up 2 bases, with 9 bases separating them.

This clonotype was observed a few times. The chain couples TRBV5-6 to TRBJ2-2; TRBD1 is a possible D gene (6 bases). V lost 0 bases and J 6 bases, leaving 9 bases between the germline ends. Germline CDR1 SGHDT, CDR2 YYEEEE. CDR3 length: 14 amino acids. The CDR3 bases are TGTGCCAGCAGCTTGGTGGGGGCATCCGGGGAGCTGTTTTTT. It specifies CASSLVGASGELFF.

The gene calls are TRBV18 and TRBJ2-3; the match to TRBD2 covers 7 bases. The CDR3 runs to 17 residues. CDR1 is KGHSH and CDR2 is LQKENI in the germline V gene. V lost 1 base to trimming and J lost 5 bases; unmatched junction nucleotides: 12. CDR3 coding DNA: TGTGCCAGCTCACCACAAGCGGGACTCTCCCCTAAAGATACGCAGTATTTT. Translation: CASSPQAGLSPKDTQYF.

This sequence joins TRBV3-1 and TRBJ2-1, with 8 bases identical to TRBD2. Germline CDR1 LGHDT, CDR2 YNNKEL (reference sequence). The CDR3 totals 15 residues. J lost 8 bases, V lost 1 base, and 7 bases had no gene match. CDR3 residues: CASSQGTGGFYEQFF. The CDR3 DNA reads TGTGCCAGCAGCCAAGGGACGGGAGGGTTCTATGAGCAGTTCTTC.

This clonotype was found a few times. The chain combines TRBV7-2 with TRBJ1-6; possibly TRBD1 for D (5 bases). Between the trimmed V and J ends, which lost 5 bases and 12 bases, there was a span of 20 bases. In germline, CDR1 is SGHTA, CDR2 FQGNSA. The CDR3 length is 15 residues. CDR3 sequence: CASSPRVVVGEPLHF. For the CDR3, the DNA is TGTGCCAGCAGCCCCCGTGTTGTGGTGGGGGAACCCCTCCACTTT. The full variable domain, with the rest looked up from reference TRBV7-2 and TRBJ1-6, is GAGVSQSPSNKVTEKGKDVELRCDPISGHTALYWYRQSLGQGLEFLIYFQGNSAPDKSGLPSDRFSAERTGGSVSTLTIQRTQQEDSAVYLCASSPRVVVGEPLHFGNGTRLTVT.

The V call is TRBV12-3 or TRBV12-4, the J call TRBJ1-4; D might be TRBD1 (5 bases). V dropped 7 bases and J dropped 11 bases, with 20 bases sitting between them. The CDR3 contains 14 residues. CDR3 coding DNA: TGTGCCAGCACCCGGGACGTTGGGGGGTGGAAACTGTTTTTT. The encoded protein is CASTRDVGGWKLFF.

The CDR3 is CASSQDWGPSTDTQYF. The CDR3 nucleotides are TGCGCCAGCAGCCAAGACTGGGGACCTAGCACAGATACGCAGTATTTT. The chain uses TRBV4-1 and TRBJ2-3; the D call may be TRBD1 or TRBD2 (5 bases each). The V and J ends lost 0 bases and 0 bases respectively, with 10 bases between them. CDR1 and CDR2 from the germline V gene are MGHRA and YSYEKL. CDR3 length: 16 amino acids.

This clonotype was observed a handful of times. This chain joins TRBV7-2 and TRBJ2-1; D is uncertain. Trimming pared 2 bases from V and 5 bases from J, leaving 13 bases between. The CDR3 is 15 amino acids. From germline, CDR1 is SGHTA and CDR2 FQGNSA. The CDR3 loop reads CASSLRGAIHNEQFF. The CDR3, as DNA: TGTGCCAGCAGCTTACGTGGAGCTATCCACAATGAGCAGTTCTTC.

This clonotype was counted only a few times. The chain carries TRBV20-1 and TRBJ2-1; tentatively, D is TRBD2 (7 bases). The V gene lost 2 bases and the J gene lost 15 bases, with 17 bases spanning the gap. Germline V CDR1 and CDR2: DFQATT, SNEGSKA (reference sequence). The CDR3 is 12 residues long. CDR3 nucleotides: TGCAGTGCTAGATCCGGCGGGGGCGACCGGTTCTTC. Protein: CSARSGGGDRFF.

V is TRBV20-1 and J is TRBJ2-5; tentatively, D is TRBD2 (5 bases). V was pared by 0 bases and J by 1 base, with 15 bases between. The length of the CDR3 is 16 residues. Germline assignment: CDR1 DFQATT and CDR2 SNEGSKA (reference sequence). The CDR3 nucleotides read TGCAGTGCTAGAGATAGGACTCGACGAACCCAAGAGACCCAGTACTTC. Translated: CSARDRTRRTQETQYF.

Written as DNA, the CDR3 is TGTGCCAGCAGCCTTTGGCACAGCTCCTACAATGAGCAGTTCTTC. Its translation is CASSLWHSSYNEQFF. The genes are TRBV3-1 and TRBJ2-1; no clear D gene. CDR3 size: 15 residues. Germline CDR1 and CDR2: LGHDT and YNNKEL (reference sequence). V was cut by 4 bases and J by 0 bases, with 10 bases left in between.

This clonotype was recorded many times. This chain joins TRBV20-1 and TRBJ1-2; 10 positions match TRBD1. The junction had 10 bases not matched to a gene; V was cut back by 8 bases and J by 7 bases. The length of the CDR3 is 13 residues. CDR1 is DFQATT, CDR2 SNEGSKA, per germline (reference sequence). CDR3 sequence (DNA): TGCAGTACAAGACAGGGGGCTTTCGGTGGCTACACCTTC. Translating gives CSTRQGAFGGYTF.

This clonotype was observed a handful of times. The rearrangement links TRBV20-1 to TRBJ1-4, with unresolved D. Germline loops: CDR1 DFQATT, CDR2 SNEGSKA (reference sequence). V lost 2 bases to trimming and J lost 0 bases, with 13 bases between them. The CDR3 totals 16 residues. The CDR3 region is CSARTFDITTNEKLFF. Here the CDR3 DNA reads TGCAGTGCTAGAACCTTTGACATCACAACTAATGAAAAACTGTTTTTT.

In this sample, this clonotype turned up many times. The chain employs TRBV27 and TRBJ2-5; D ambiguous. This CDR3 contains 13 residues. Germline V gene lookup returns CDR1 MNHEY and CDR2 SMNVEV (reference sequence). Between the trimmed V and J ends, which lost 6 bases and 0 bases, there was a span of 8 bases. This chain's CDR3 is CASSYSYQETQYF. For the CDR3, the DNA is TGTGCCAGCAGCTACTCGTACCAAGAGACCCAGTACTTC.

In its sample, this clonotype was seen a few times. This chain uses TRBV6-2 or TRBV6-3 with TRBJ1-5, with D possibly TRBD1 on 6 matching bases. The CDR3 covers 15 residues. Germline values: CDR1 MNHEY, CDR2 SVGEGT. Trimming removed 6 bases from V and 4 bases from J, with 16 bases in between. CDR3 nucleotides: TGTGCCAGCAGACTACAGGGTTTCGGTAATCAGCCCCAGCATTTT. This encodes CASRLQGFGNQPQHF.

This clonotype was seen only a few times. V and J are TRBV20-1 and TRBJ1-1; 8 bases are shared with TRBD1. The CDR3 has 15 residues. J was trimmed by 4 bases and V by 1 base; bases with no gene match: 8. CDR1 is DFQATT, CDR2 SNEGSKA, per germline (reference sequence). The CDR3 sequence: CSARVLRTGGTEAFF. DNA of the CDR3: TGCAGTGCTAGAGTTCTCCGAACAGGGGGCACTGAAGCTTTCTTT.